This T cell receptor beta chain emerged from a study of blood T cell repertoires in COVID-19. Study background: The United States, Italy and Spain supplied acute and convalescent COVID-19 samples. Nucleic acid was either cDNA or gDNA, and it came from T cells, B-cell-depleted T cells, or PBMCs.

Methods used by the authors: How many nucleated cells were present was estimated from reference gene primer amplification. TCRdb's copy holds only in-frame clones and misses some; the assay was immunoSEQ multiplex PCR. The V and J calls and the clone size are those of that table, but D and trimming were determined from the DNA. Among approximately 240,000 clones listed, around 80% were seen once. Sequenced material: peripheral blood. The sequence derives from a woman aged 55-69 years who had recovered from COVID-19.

CDR3 in DNA: TGTGCCAGCAGCTTGGGAATGGCCTTACAAGAGACCCAGTACTTC. The encoded protein is CASSLGMALQETQYF. The chain links TRBV5-5 to TRBJ2-5, with D unresolved. The CDR3 is 15 residues long. V was clipped by 0 bases and J by 2 bases, with 11 bases between them. Per germline, CDR1 SGHKS and CDR2 YYEKEE (reference sequence).